This T cell receptor beta chain originates from a study of human T cells and chemical hapten exposure. Across the whole study: A mostly female patient group had alopecia areata, totalis or universalis.

In this sample, this clonotype turned up many times. Its cognate antigen is unknown. Whole-study results and caveats: No shift was seen in TCRs above 1 in 1000 frequency with DPC sensitization.

This sample's time point: pre-sensitization, week 0. Sample treatment: therapeutic diphenylcyclopropenone sensitization with weekly scalp DPC. Patches went on only after blood had been drawn each time. TCRdb ran MiXCR on the RACE reads and lists one entry per CDR3 protein. The sample lists more than 55,000 distinct CDR3 sequences, more than 9% occurring once. Per the germline V gene, CDR1 is SGDLS and CDR2 is YYNGEE. The CDR3 extends over 14 amino acids. J gave up 8 bases and V 0 bases, and 5 bases lay outside the gene matches. This chain uses TRBV9 with TRBJ2-1; 7 positions match TRBD2. The sequenced sample was whole blood, obtained in connection with sensitization to the hapten diphenylcyclopropenone (DPC). The receptor was derived from a man between 35 and 55 years old with alopecia areata. Some clones in this sample may be carry-over from other donors' samples. CDR3 protein: CASSVAMTSYEQFF. The DNA for the CDR3 is TGTGCCAGCAGCGTAGCTATGACTAGCTATGAGCAGTTCTTC.